This TCR beta chain was profiled in a study of OX40 agonist ivuxolimab in advanced cancers. Overall study: Past anti-PD-1, anti-PD-L1 or anti-CTLA-4 therapy was accepted, and roughly 37% had received some.

Profiling relied on immunoSEQ multiplex PCR, and the TCRdb table lists in-frame clones only, not all of them. The sample comprises tens of thousands of clones, 86% of which are singletons, and approximately 0.99% rests with the top ten. General study results and limits: Researchers report that CD8+ T cells had, on average, more expanded clones than CD4+. No antigen was identified for the clonally expanded peripheral T cells. Nonresponders included some who also had low normalized T-cell clonal expansion.

This CDR3 is 13 amino acids long. From germline, CDR1 is MNHEY and CDR2 SMNVEV (reference sequence). This clone was picked up one time. The antigen is unknown. A junction end diverges from the germline sequence, so it may reflect a read error. Other nucleotide sequences from this sample produce the same CDR3. The material was CD4+ or CD8+ T cells sorted from blood, obtained in a trial of the OX40 agonist ivuxolimab. This clonotype was sampled from an adult with an advanced solid tumor such as melanoma, head and neck, liver or kidney cancer. The rearrangement uses TRBV27 and TRBJ2-1; D unclear. CDR3 region: CASSLGRGDEQFF. The CDR3 bases are TGCGCCAGCAGTTTAGGGCGAGGCGATGAGCAGTTCTTC.